This T cell receptor (beta chain) emerged from a study of T cells after somatic rescue of genetic block. This table comes from immunoSEQ multiplex PCR, and its TCRdb copy is limited to in-frame clones, with some not included. The table lists about 14,000 clones, roughly 72% of them singletons. Germline CDR1 and CDR2: SGHTA and FQGTGA. The CDR3 has 13 residues. Trimming took off 4 bases at V and 6 bases at J, with 12 bases between the two ends. The chain couples TRBV7-3 to TRBJ1-1, with D uncertain. Material: peripheral blood mononuclear cells (PBMCs). The origin of this receptor is a boy aged 5-17 years. The CDR3 here is CASSSQTGSEAFF. CDR3 sequence (DNA): TGTGCCAGCAGCTCCCAAACGGGGTCTGAAGCTTTCTTT.